This T cell receptor (beta chain) was found in a study of identical twins. This clonotype appeared a few times. Each cDNA held unique molecular identifiers, and template switching gave it a universal primer site. Via MiXCR, TCRdb re-called the 5' RACE reads, giving one row per CDR3 protein. This sample has some 1,700,000 distinct CDR3 sequences, with 25% to 35% found just once. Sequencing used cord blood. The receptor was derived from a newborn girl in good health.

The CDR3 region has the DNA TGTGCCAGCAGTTACTCCCCAGGTCTTTCACCCCTCCACTTT. Translating it yields CASSYSPGLSPLHF. V is TRBV6-5 and J is TRBJ1-6, with D unclear. V shed 0 bases and J shed 9 bases, with 9 bases lying between them. The CDR3 totals 14 residues. Germline CDR1 MNHEY, CDR2 SVGAGI.